The entry below gives a single TCR beta chain sequence along with its context. These data originate in a study of T cell changes during pregnancy in multiple sclerosis. Profiling relied on immunoSEQ multiplex PCR, and the TCRdb table lists in-frame clones only, not all of them. Of 100,000 or so clones in the sample, just over 90% are singletons; the top ten hold around 1.2%. The CDR3 spans 14 residues. V lost 4 bases and J lost 7, with 16 bases in between. Germline V gene sequence: CDR1 MNHEY, CDR2 SMNVEV (reference sequence). The sequence derives from a female donor with multiple sclerosis, enrolled in a pregnancy study. The genes are TRBV27 and TRBJ1-2, with D perhaps TRBD1 (6 bases). The sample here was peripheral blood, taken in the second trimester of pregnancy. CDR3 region: CASSSGRGISGYTF. The CDR3 DNA reads as TGTGCCAGCAGTTCGGGAAGGGGGATCAGTGGCTACACCTTC.